These T cell receptor beta chains were read from a single sample in a study of T-cell reconstitution after alpha-beta-depleted transplantation in children. TCRdb re-called the PCR reads with MiXCR, one entry per CDR3 protein. The sample carries 450,000 to 550,000 distinct CDR3 sequences, about an eighth recorded once. This specimen consisted of PBMCs, mostly from graft donor cells, obtained 180 days after TCRalphabeta/CD19-depleted stem cell transplant. These TCRs come from a female patient between 2 and 10 years old who had a stem cell transplant for aplastic anemia, so the T cells may come from the graft donor. CDR3s include the opening cysteine and the closing phenylalanine or tryptophan. A D gene is named only where the DNA matches it firmly. Some rows have no size entry. The others give once, few or many, or a class for an expanded clone.

v_gene: TRBV6-2/TRBV6-3
d_gene: -
abundance: many
j_gene: TRBJ2-1
CDR3nt: TGTGCCAGCAGTTACTCATCGGCAGGGAGGCATGATGAGCAGTTCTTC
CDR3aa: CASSYSSAGRHDEQFF

v_gene: TRBV4-3
d_gene: TRBD2
abundance: -
j_gene: TRBJ2-7
CDR3nt: TGCGCCAGCAGCCTTGACCTTAGCGGGAGAGACTACGAGCAGTACTTC
CDR3aa: CASSLDLSGRDYEQYF

v_gene: TRBV4-3
d_gene: -
abundance: -
j_gene: TRBJ1-3
CDR3nt: TGCGCCAGCAGCCAAGGCAGGTCGTCTCGAAACACCATATATTTT
CDR3aa: CASSQGRSSRNTIYF

v_gene: TRBV28
d_gene: -
abundance: -
j_gene: TRBJ2-2
CDR3nt: TGTGCCAGCAGGGGTGAGGCGAACACCGGGGAGCTGTTTTTT
CDR3aa: CASRGEANTGELFF

v_gene: TRBV5-1
d_gene: TRBD1
abundance: -
j_gene: TRBJ2-7
CDR3nt: TGCGCCAGCAGCTCTCCGGGACAGCACTACGAGCAGTACTTC
CDR3aa: CASSSPGQHYEQYF

v_gene: TRBV24-1
d_gene: -
abundance: -
j_gene: TRBJ2-2
CDR3nt: TGTGCCACCAGCCGGGACGGACACACCGGGGAGCTGTTTTTT
CDR3aa: CATSRDGHTGELFF

v_gene: TRBV20-1
d_gene: TRBD2
abundance: few
j_gene: TRBJ2-5
CDR3nt: TGCAGTGCCCCGACTAGCGGGACCCGGAGAACCCAGTACTTC
CDR3aa: CSAPTSGTRRTQYF

v_gene: TRBV6-5
d_gene: -
abundance: -
j_gene: TRBJ1-1
CDR3nt: TGTGCCAGCAGTTACTCCATCCGGTCCGCTGAAGCTTTCTTT
CDR3aa: CASSYSIRSAEAFF

v_gene: TRBV7-2
d_gene: -
abundance: -
j_gene: TRBJ1-2
CDR3nt: TGTGCCAGCAGTCGGGACGGTGGATATGGCTACACCTTC
CDR3aa: CASSRDGGYGYTF

v_gene: TRBV6-2/TRBV6-3
d_gene: -
abundance: few
j_gene: TRBJ2-2
CDR3nt: TGTGCCAGCAGTTACTCAGGCACCTCCACCGGGGAGCTGTTTTTT
CDR3aa: CASSYSGTSTGELFF

v_gene: TRBV11-3
d_gene: TRBD2
abundance: few
j_gene: TRBJ2-2
CDR3nt: TGTGCCAGCTACAGGGGAGGTAGCGGGAGTTCCGGGGAGCTGTTTTTT
CDR3aa: CASYRGGSGSSGELFF

v_gene: TRBV6-2/TRBV6-3
d_gene: TRBD2
abundance: -
j_gene: TRBJ2-3
CDR3nt: TGTGCCAGCAGTTTACTAGCGGATTACACAGATACGCAGTATTTT
CDR3aa: CASSLLADYTDTQYF

v_gene: TRBV29-1
d_gene: -
abundance: many
j_gene: TRBJ2-3
CDR3nt: TGCAGCGTTTGCCCGGCGGGACAGCGAGCAGATACGCAGTATTTT
CDR3aa: CSVCPAGQRADTQYF

v_gene: TRBV5-4
d_gene: -
abundance: -
j_gene: TRBJ2-7
CDR3nt: TGTGCCAGCAGCTTGCTTTTAACAGCCAGACCAATCTCCTACGAGCAGTACTTC
CDR3aa: CASSLLLTARPISYEQYF

v_gene: TRBV5-1
d_gene: TRBD2
abundance: -
j_gene: TRBJ2-1
CDR3nt: TGCGCCAGCAGTTCTCGGACTAGCGGGGTGCTCCGGGAGCAGTTCTTC
CDR3aa: CASSSRTSGVLREQFF

v_gene: TRBV5-1
d_gene: -
abundance: few
j_gene: TRBJ1-4
CDR3nt: TGCGCCAGCAGCGAATCAGGGACAACTAATGAAAAACTGTTTTTT
CDR3aa: CASSESGTTNEKLFF

v_gene: TRBV24-1
d_gene: TRBD2
abundance: few
j_gene: TRBJ2-6
CDR3nt: TGTGCCACTAGCGGGAGCTCTGGGGCCAACGTCCTGACTTTC
CDR3aa: CATSGSSGANVLTF

v_gene: TRBV20-1
d_gene: TRBD2
abundance: many
j_gene: TRBJ2-7
CDR3nt: TGCAGTGCTAGAGACCGAGCGGGAACGGACAAATTC
CDR3aa: CSARDRAGTDKF

v_gene: TRBV5-1
d_gene: -
abundance: many
j_gene: TRBJ2-7
CDR3nt: TGCGCCAGCAGATTGTTCGGCGGGCATAACTCCTACGAGCAGTACTTC
CDR3aa: CASRLFGGHNSYEQYF

v_gene: TRBV7-7
d_gene: TRBD1
abundance: -
j_gene: TRBJ2-5
CDR3nt: TGTGCCAGCAGCAGTTCAGGGGGCGGAGAGACCCAGTACTTC
CDR3aa: CASSSSGGGETQYF

v_gene: TRBV27
d_gene: -
abundance: -
j_gene: TRBJ2-7
CDR3nt: TGTGCCAGCAGTAAACACGGGCTGCCATTTGAGGTCTACGAGCAGTACTTC
CDR3aa: CASSKHGLPFEVYEQYF

v_gene: TRBV6-5
d_gene: -
abundance: many
j_gene: TRBJ1-1
CDR3nt: TGTGCCAGCACCGGGACTGCCTTTTCGAACACTGAAGCTTTCTTT
CDR3aa: CASTGTAFSNTEAFF

v_gene: TRBV20-1
d_gene: -
abundance: few
j_gene: TRBJ2-5
CDR3nt: TGCAGTGCAGAGGGGTCCAGGGGTGAGACCCAGTACTTC
CDR3aa: CSAEGSRGETQYF

v_gene: TRBV6-5
d_gene: TRBD1
abundance: few
j_gene: TRBJ1-6
CDR3nt: TGTGCCAGCAGTTTCGGGACAGGGGCTAATTCACCCCTCCACTTT
CDR3aa: CASSFGTGANSPLHF

v_gene: TRBV5-1
d_gene: -
abundance: many
j_gene: TRBJ2-3
CDR3nt: TGCGCCAGCAGCTTCTTGGGAGATACGCAGTATTTT
CDR3aa: CASSFLGDTQYF

v_gene: TRBV7-8
d_gene: -
abundance: few
j_gene: TRBJ2-7
CDR3nt: TGTGCCAGCAGCTTAGACGAGCAGTACTTC
CDR3aa: CASSLDEQYF

v_gene: TRBV6-5
d_gene: -
abundance: -
j_gene: TRBJ1-5
CDR3nt: TGTGCCAGCAGTTTGGACGGGAATAGCAATCAGCCCCAGCATTTT
CDR3aa: CASSLDGNSNQPQHF

v_gene: TRBV28
d_gene: -
abundance: few
j_gene: TRBJ1-2
CDR3nt: TGTGCCTCCAGCTTATCCTCAGGCTACACCTTC
CDR3aa: CASSLSSGYTF

v_gene: TRBV5-1
d_gene: -
abundance: few
j_gene: TRBJ1-2
CDR3nt: TGCGCCAGCAGCTTTCAGGGGAGGGTGGCTGATGGCTACACCTTC
CDR3aa: CASSFQGRVADGYTF

v_gene: TRBV10-3
d_gene: -
abundance: -
j_gene: TRBJ2-1
CDR3nt: TGTGCCATCAGGGTGGGACGAGACAATGAGCAGTTCTTC
CDR3aa: CAIRVGRDNEQFF

v_gene: TRBV11-2
d_gene: -
abundance: few
j_gene: TRBJ2-1
CDR3nt: TGTGCCAGCAGGGTCCACAGGGAAACCGAGCAGTTCTTC
CDR3aa: CASRVHRETEQFF

v_gene: TRBV18
d_gene: -
abundance: few
j_gene: TRBJ1-6
CDR3nt: TGTGCCAGCTCACCCGGAACCTCACCCCTCCACTTT
CDR3aa: CASSPGTSPLHF

v_gene: TRBV15
d_gene: -
abundance: -
j_gene: TRBJ1-6
CDR3nt: TGTGCCACCAGCATGATGACTCGATCACCCCTCCACTTT
CDR3aa: CATSMMTRSPLHF

v_gene: TRBV5-6
d_gene: -
abundance: few
j_gene: TRBJ1-4
CDR3nt: TGTGCCAGCAGCATTCGGGGAGTAAAACTGTTTTTT
CDR3aa: CASSIRGVKLFF

v_gene: TRBV10-2
d_gene: -
abundance: -
j_gene: TRBJ2-1
CDR3nt: TGCGCCAGCAGTGACTTCAGGGACTCCTACAATGAGCAGTTCTTC
CDR3aa: CASSDFRDSYNEQFF

v_gene: TRBV27
d_gene: TRBD1
abundance: few
j_gene: TRBJ2-1
CDR3nt: TGTGCCAGCAGACCGGGACAGAGATTTTACAATGAGCAGTTCTTC
CDR3aa: CASRPGQRFYNEQFF

v_gene: TRBV6-7
d_gene: TRBD1
abundance: -
j_gene: TRBJ2-5
CDR3nt: TGTGCCAGCATTCCTGACAGGGTTGAGACCCAGTACTTC
CDR3aa: CASIPDRVETQYF

v_gene: TRBV9
d_gene: -
abundance: few
j_gene: TRBJ1-5
CDR3nt: TGTGCCAGCAGCTCAGGACCCGGGGGGAATCAGCCCCAGCATTTT
CDR3aa: CASSSGPGGNQPQHF

v_gene: TRBV15
d_gene: -
abundance: few
j_gene: TRBJ2-3
CDR3nt: TGTGCCACCAGCAGAGTGAACAGCGGAGGTACAGATACGCAGTATTTT
CDR3aa: CATSRVNSGGTDTQYF

v_gene: TRBV6-2/TRBV6-3
d_gene: -
abundance: -
j_gene: TRBJ1-4
CDR3nt: TGTGCCAACGCGATGACCGGAAGGCTAAATGAAAAACTGTTTTTT
CDR3aa: CANAMTGRLNEKLFF

v_gene: TRBV5-1
d_gene: -
abundance: -
j_gene: TRBJ2-6
CDR3nt: TGCGCCAGCAGCGTGAACTCTGGGGCCAACGTCCTGACTTTC
CDR3aa: CASSVNSGANVLTF

v_gene: TRBV20-1
d_gene: -
abundance: few
j_gene: TRBJ1-1
CDR3nt: TGCAGTGCTAGTCAATTCGGGGGGGCTGAAGCTTTCTTT
CDR3aa: CSASQFGGAEAFF

v_gene: TRBV19
d_gene: -
abundance: -
j_gene: TRBJ1-5
CDR3nt: TGTGCCAGCGGGGGAGGGGCCACATGGCCCCAGCATTTT
CDR3aa: CASGGGATWPQHF